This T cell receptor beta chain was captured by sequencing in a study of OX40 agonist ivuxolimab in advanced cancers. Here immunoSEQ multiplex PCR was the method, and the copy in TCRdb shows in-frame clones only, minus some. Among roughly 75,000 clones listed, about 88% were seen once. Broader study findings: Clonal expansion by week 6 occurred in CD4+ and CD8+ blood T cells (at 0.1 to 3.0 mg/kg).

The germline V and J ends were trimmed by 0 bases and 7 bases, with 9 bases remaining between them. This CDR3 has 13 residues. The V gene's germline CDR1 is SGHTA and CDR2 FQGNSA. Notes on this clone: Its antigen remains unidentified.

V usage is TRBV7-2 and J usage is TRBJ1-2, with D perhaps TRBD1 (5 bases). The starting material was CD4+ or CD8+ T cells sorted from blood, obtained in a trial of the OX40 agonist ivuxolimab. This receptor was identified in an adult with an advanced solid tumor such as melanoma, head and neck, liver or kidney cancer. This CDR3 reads CASSLAGVSGYTF. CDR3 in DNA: TGTGCCAGCAGCTTAGCGGGGGTTAGTGGCTACACCTTC.